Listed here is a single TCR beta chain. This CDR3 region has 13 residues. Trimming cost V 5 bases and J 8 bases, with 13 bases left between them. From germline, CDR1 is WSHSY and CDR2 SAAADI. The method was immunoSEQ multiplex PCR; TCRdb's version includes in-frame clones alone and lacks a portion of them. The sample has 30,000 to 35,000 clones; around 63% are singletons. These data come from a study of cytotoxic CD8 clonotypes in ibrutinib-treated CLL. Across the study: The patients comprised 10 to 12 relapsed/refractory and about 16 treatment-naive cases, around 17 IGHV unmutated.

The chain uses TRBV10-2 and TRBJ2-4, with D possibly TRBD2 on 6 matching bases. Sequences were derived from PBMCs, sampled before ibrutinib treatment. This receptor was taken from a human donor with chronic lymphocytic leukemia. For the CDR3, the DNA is TGCGCCAGCAGTCGGTTTTCGGGGGACATTCAGTACTTC. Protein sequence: CASSRFSGDIQYF.